This T cell receptor (beta chain) was documented in a study of blood T cell repertoires in COVID-19. Per the original methods: Reference gene primer amplification yielded estimated nucleated cell counts. The repertoire was sequenced with immunoSEQ multiplex PCR; TCRdb's copy has only in-frame clones and lacks some. V, J and clone size are those of that table, while D and trimming were read from the DNA. The sample lists a few hundred thousand clones, around 90% occurring once. V lost 6 bases and J lost 7, with 21 bases in between. The V gene's germline CDR1 is LGHNT and CDR2 FRNRAP. This CDR3 has 15 residues.

The sample consisted of peripheral blood. The receptor comes from a man in his forties or fifties with acute or convalescent COVID-19. This rearrangement joins TRBV12-5 to TRBJ1-1; D is unclear. CDR3 in DNA: TGTGCTAGTGGCTCTCCACCCGGCGGGGATCATGAAGCTTTCTTT. Protein: CASGSPPGGDHEAFF.